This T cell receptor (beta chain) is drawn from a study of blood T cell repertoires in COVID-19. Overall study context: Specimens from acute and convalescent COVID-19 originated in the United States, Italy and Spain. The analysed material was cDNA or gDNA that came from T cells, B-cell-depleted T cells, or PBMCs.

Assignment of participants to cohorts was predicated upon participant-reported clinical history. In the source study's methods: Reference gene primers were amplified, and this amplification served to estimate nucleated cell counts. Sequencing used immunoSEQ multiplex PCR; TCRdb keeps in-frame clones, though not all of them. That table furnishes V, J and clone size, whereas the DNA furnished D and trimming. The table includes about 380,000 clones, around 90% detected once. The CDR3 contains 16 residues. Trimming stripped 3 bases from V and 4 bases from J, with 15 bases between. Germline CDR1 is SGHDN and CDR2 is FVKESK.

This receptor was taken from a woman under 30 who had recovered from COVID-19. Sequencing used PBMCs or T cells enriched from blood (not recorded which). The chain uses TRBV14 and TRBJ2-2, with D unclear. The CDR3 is CASSHGVRSLTGELFF. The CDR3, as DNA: TGTGCCAGCAGCCATGGTGTGCGGAGCCTCACCGGGGAGCTGTTTTTT.